The clone carrying this TCR beta chain was observed many times. Its matching antigen is unknown. Preparation of the TCRbeta library was carried out with unique molecular identifiers. TCRdb used MiXCR to reprocess the PCR reads, holding one entry per CDR3 protein. The sample has roughly 300,000 distinct CDR3 sequences; roughly 12% are singletons. The sample originates from a study of T-cell reconstitution after alpha-beta-depleted transplantation in children. Study conclusions and caveats: T-cell counts and diversity at one year post-transplant came mainly from newly produced T cells. Expanded graft clones, several hundred of them, were reportedly the source of alpha-beta T cells about two months after transplant.

This specimen was peripheral blood, taken 180 days after TCRalphabeta/CD19-depleted stem cell transplant. The clonotype comes from a male patient aged 2-15 years who had a stem cell transplant for chronic granulomatous disease, so the T cells may come from the graft donor.

CDR3 DNA sequence: TGTGCCAGCAGTTACTCGGACGGCTCCTACGAGCAGTACTTC. Translated, it gives CASSYSDGSYEQYF. The genes are TRBV6-5 and TRBJ2-7; the D is unclear. Germline CDR1 MNHEY, CDR2 SVGAGI. There are 14 residues in the CDR3. V shed 0 bases and J shed 0 bases, with 6 bases lying between them.